Below, 18 T cell receptor beta chains from the same sample are listed, as sequenced in a study of glioma-infiltrating T cells. TCR alpha and beta CDR3 regions were amplified from RNA using iRepertoire nested multiplex PCR. TCRdb called the multiplex PCR reads again in MiXCR, with one record for every CDR3 protein. Here the sample spans 150,000 to 200,000 distinct CDR3 sequences, about 46% being singletons. Specimen: glioma tissue, nonneoplastic brain tissue, or PBMCs (not recorded which). The receptor set was obtained from a human donor with low-grade glioma or glioblastoma, undergoing nonglioma brain surgery, or in good health (not recorded which).

About this clonotype: This may be a read error, as it is one base from a much larger clone. The chain carries TRBV2 and TRBJ1-1; 8 bases are shared with TRBD1. The germline gives CDR1 SNHLY, CDR2 FYNNEI. CDR3 size: 14 residues. CDR3 sequence reads: CARSVQGALSEAFF. The CDR3 bases are TGTGCCAGAAGTGTGCAGGGGGCATTGTCTGAAGCTTTCTTT. Using reference TRBV2 and TRBJ1-1 for the parts outside the CDR3, the full variable domain is EPEVTQTPSHQVTQMGQEVILRCVPISNHLYFYWYRQILGQKVEFLVSFYNNEISEKSEIFDDQFSVERPDGSNFTLKIRSTKLEDSAMYFCARSVQGALSEAFFGQGTRLTVV.

This clonotype was picked up many times. The chain employs TRBV27 and TRBJ2-1; TRBD1 matches at 8 bases. The CDR3 sequence is 14 residues long. Germline V lookup: CDR1 MNHEY, CDR2 SMNVEV (reference sequence). V lost 6 bases to trimming and J lost 7 bases; unmatched junction nucleotides: 8. Written as DNA, the CDR3 is TGTGCCAGCAGCCAAAGGACAGGGAGGAATGAGCAGTTCTTC. This translates into CASSQRTGRNEQFF.

V usage is TRBV19 and J usage is TRBJ1-2; 7 positions match TRBD1. Germline V gene lookup returns CDR1 LNHDA and CDR2 SQIVND (reference sequence). V lost 6 bases to trimming and J lost 10 bases; unmatched junction nucleotides: 17. This CDR3 is built from 15 residues. As DNA, the CDR3 is TGTGCCAGTAGAGACCTACAGGGGTCGGTCTGGGTCTACACCTTC. Protein sequence: CASRDLQGSVWVYTF.

This clonotype came up many times. The rearrangement joins TRBV7-2 to TRBJ2-1, with TRBD2 identical over 8 bases. CDR1 SGHTA and CDR2 FQGNSA come from the germline V gene. CDR3 length: 14 amino acids. V dropped 5 bases and J dropped 7; count of bases not matched to a gene: 7. CDR3 sequence reads: CASSLGREVNEQFF. Here the CDR3 DNA reads TGTGCCAGCAGCCTTGGGCGGGAGGTAAATGAGCAGTTCTTC.

V usage is TRBV12-3 or TRBV12-4 and J usage is TRBJ1-1, with D perhaps TRBD1 (5 bases). The CDR3 has 15 residues. Trimming left V 7 bases short and J 5 bases short, with 20 bases between. In DNA, the CDR3 is TGTGCCAGCAACTATAGGGGTTTGGGTCCAACTGAAGCTTTCTTT. Its protein is CASNYRGLGPTEAFF.

The CDR3 is CASSATHEQFF. The CDR3, as DNA: TGTGCCAGTAGTGCCACTCATGAGCAGTTCTTC. The chain has TRBV19 and TRBJ2-1; D not resolved. The CDR3 has 11 amino acids. V was shortened by 5 bases and J by 8 bases, with 7 bases between the two germline ends. Germline V gene sequence: CDR1 LNHDA, CDR2 SQIVND (reference sequence). The full variable domain, rest sourced from reference TRBV19 and TRBJ2-1, is DGGITQSPKYLFRKEGQNVTLSCEQNLNHDAMYWYRQDPGQGLRLIYYSQIVNDFQKGDIAEGYSVSREKKESFPLTVTSAQKNPTAFYLCASSATHEQFFGPGTRLTVL.

The chain has TRBV2 and TRBJ2-1; D gene uncertain. V was shortened by 8 bases and J by 4 bases, with 18 bases between the two germline ends. Looked up from germline, CDR1 is SNHLY and CDR2 is FYNNEI. The CDR3 is made up of 15 amino acids. The CDR3 region has the DNA TGTGCCAGCCTGGACCTCACCCATAAATACAATGAGCAGTTCTTC. It codes for CASLDLTHKYNEQFF.

This clonotype was seen many times. V gene TRBV20-1 combines with J gene TRBJ2-1; TRBD2 is a possible D gene (5 bases). From germline, CDR1 is DFQATT and CDR2 SNEGSKA (reference sequence). The CDR3 covers 14 residues. The V gene lost 5 bases and the J gene lost 10 bases, with 21 bases spanning the gap. CDR3 coding DNA: TGCAGTGCTCTAAGAGGTCTCGATGGGGAGGAGCAGTTCTTC. Amino acids: CSALRGLDGEEQFF.

Many counts were recorded for this clonotype. This rearrangement joins TRBV19 to TRBJ2-1; a weak D match, TRBD2 (6 bases). Germline V CDR1 and CDR2: LNHDA, SQIVND (reference sequence). V dropped 4 bases and J dropped 6 bases, with 10 bases sitting between them. CDR3 length: 13 residues. The CDR3 sequence: CASSRGTPNEQFF. CDR3 nucleotide sequence: TGTGCCAGTAGTAGGGGGACTCCCAATGAGCAGTTCTTC.

This clonotype was observed at least ten times. The chain recombines TRBV12-3 or TRBV12-4 with TRBJ2-7; the D is unclear. The CDR3 length is 12 residues. Trimming took off 5 bases at V and 1 base at J, with 6 bases between the two ends. In nucleotides, the CDR3 is TGTGCCAGCAGTGGTCGATCCTACGAGCAGTACTTC. Amino acid sequence: CASSGRSYEQYF.

The V and J genes are TRBV3-1 and TRBJ1-2, with D unresolved. Trimming took 0 bases from V and 7 from J, leaving 15 bases between them. CDR1 LGHDT and CDR2 YNNKEL come from the germline V gene (reference sequence). The CDR3 sequence is 15 residues long. The CDR3 nucleotides read TGTGCCAGCAGCCAAGAGAACACCCCTGTCTGTGGCTACACCTTC. This encodes CASSQENTPVCGYTF.

Many counts were recorded for this clonotype. This chain connects TRBV6-1 to TRBJ2-7; D unclear. The V gene's germline CDR1 is MNHNS and CDR2 SASEGT. CDR3 size: 14 residues. V was cut by 5 bases and J by 4 bases, with 15 bases left in between. This chain's CDR3 is CASSSMGIAYEQYF. In DNA form, the CDR3 reads TGTGCCAGCAGTTCGATGGGGATTGCTTACGAGCAGTACTTC.

This clonotype was seen many times. The V and J genes are TRBV28 and TRBJ2-1, with D perhaps TRBD2 (6 bases). Per the germline V gene, CDR1 is MDHEN and CDR2 is SYDVKM. CDR3 length equals 15 residues. Trimming pared 7 bases from V and 4 bases from J, leaving 17 bases between. CDR3 region: CASMSGGQAYNEQFF. CDR3 in DNA: TGTGCCAGCATGTCCGGGGGTCAGGCATACAATGAGCAGTTCTTC.

Of note for this clonotype: Given a much more abundant clone one base away, this may be a read error. This sequence joins TRBV5-4 and TRBJ1-1; unclear D gene. V lost 6 bases, J lost 4 bases, and 10 bases lay in between. The CDR3 covers 12 residues. Germline lookup yields CDR1 SGHNT and CDR2 YYREEE (reference sequence). CDR3 DNA sequence: TGTGCCAGCAACCATGGGGTCACTGAAGCTTTCTTT. Protein sequence: CASNHGVTEAFF.

About this clonotype: A much larger clone lies a single base off, so this may be a read error. This chain links TRBV7-9 with TRBJ1-5; D uncertain. CDR1 is SEHNR, CDR2 FQNEAQ, per germline (reference sequence). The CDR3 covers 12 residues. In nucleotides, the CDR3 is TGTGCCAGCGGCTTTCCAGGAGGGCCCCAGCATTTT. It yields the protein CASGFPGGPQHF.

This CDR3 is CASSTLGGETQYF. The DNA for the CDR3 is TGTGCCAGTAGTACCCTCGGGGGGGAGACCCAGTACTTC. This rearrangement joins TRBV19 to TRBJ2-5; 7 bases are a match to TRBD2. CDR1 is LNHDA and CDR2 is SQIVND in the germline V gene (reference sequence). V lost 4 bases and J lost 5; bases outside the gene matches: 4. There are 13 residues in the CDR3. The whole variable domain, filled in from reference TRBV19 and TRBJ2-5, reads DGGITQSPKYLFRKEGQNVTLSCEQNLNHDAMYWYRQDPGQGLRLIYYSQIVNDFQKGDIAEGYSVSREKKESFPLTVTSAQKNPTAFYLCASSTLGGETQYFGPGTRLLVL.

This clonotype came up many times. The gene calls are TRBV6-1 and TRBJ1-1; a possible D gene is TRBD1 (5 bases). This CDR3 has 14 residues. The germline CDR1 and CDR2 sequences are MNHNS and SASEGT. The V and J ends lost 2 bases and 1 base respectively, with 8 bases between them. The DNA for the CDR3 is TGTGCCAGCAGTGAAACCACAGGGAACACTGAAGCTTTCTTT. It yields the protein CASSETTGNTEAFF.

Ten or more counts support this clonotype. V and J are TRBV5-4 and TRBJ2-1, with TRBD1 matching 9 bases. From germline, CDR1 is SGHNT and CDR2 YYREEE (reference sequence). The CDR3 covers 17 residues. The J segment lost 7 bases and the V segment lost 1 base, leaving 12 bases of the junction unmatched. The CDR3 spells CASSLNTGGGLWNEQFF. The CDR3 region has the DNA TGTGCCAGCAGCTTGAATACAGGGGGCGGGTTGTGGAATGAGCAGTTCTTC.